This T cell receptor beta chain was sequenced for a study of cytomegalovirus exposure and HLA in healthy donors. In regard to this clone: Its antigen is not identified.

Germline V gene lookup returns CDR1 SNHLY and CDR2 FYNNEI. The length of the CDR3 is 14 residues. Trimming removed 4 bases from V and 3 bases from J, with 9 bases in between. Study results and caveats: Near-uniform donor sequencing depth was presumed by presence/absence analyses. Altogether, 164 TCR beta chains were recorded as cytomegalovirus-associated. Associated with HLA alleles at 0.05 false discovery rate in a later analysis were around 15,000 TCR beta sequences.

These donors, healthy bone marrow donors, were studied. PCR amplification relied on 60 Vbeta primers (plus 13 Jbeta primers). Only in-frame clones appear in the TCRdb table, and some are missing; sequencing was by immunoSEQ multiplex PCR. The sample lists over 150,000 clones, approximately 80% occurring once. The TCR was taken from a man aged 35 to 55 in good health and CMV-seronegative. This chain uses TRBV2 with TRBJ1-4; tentative D call: TRBD1 (5 bases). Sequencing was done on a sample of PBMCs. CDR3 sequence (DNA): TGTGCCAGCAGTGCAGGGCTGGCTAATGAAAAACTGTTTTTT. Residues: CASSAGLANEKLFF.